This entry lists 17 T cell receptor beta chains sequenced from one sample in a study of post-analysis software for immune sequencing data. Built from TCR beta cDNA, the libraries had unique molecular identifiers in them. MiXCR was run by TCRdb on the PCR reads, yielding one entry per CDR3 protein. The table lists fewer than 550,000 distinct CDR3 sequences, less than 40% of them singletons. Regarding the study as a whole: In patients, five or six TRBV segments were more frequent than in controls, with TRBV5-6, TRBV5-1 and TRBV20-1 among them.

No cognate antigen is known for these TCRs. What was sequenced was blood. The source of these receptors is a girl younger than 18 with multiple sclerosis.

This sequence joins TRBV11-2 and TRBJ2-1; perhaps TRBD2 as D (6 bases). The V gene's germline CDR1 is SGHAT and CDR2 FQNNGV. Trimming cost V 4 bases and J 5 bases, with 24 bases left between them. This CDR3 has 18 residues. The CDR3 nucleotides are TGTGCCAGCAGCTCCGCCCCGGCGGGGCTGGGTCTACACAATGAGCAGTTCTTC. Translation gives CASSSAPAGLGLHNEQFF. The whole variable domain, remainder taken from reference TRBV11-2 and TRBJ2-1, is EAGVAQSPRYKIIEKRQSVAFWCNPISGHATLYWYQQILGQGPKLLIQFQNNGVVDDSQLPKDRFSAERLKGVDSTLKIQPAKLEDSAVYLCASSSAPAGLGLHNEQFFGPGTRLTVL.

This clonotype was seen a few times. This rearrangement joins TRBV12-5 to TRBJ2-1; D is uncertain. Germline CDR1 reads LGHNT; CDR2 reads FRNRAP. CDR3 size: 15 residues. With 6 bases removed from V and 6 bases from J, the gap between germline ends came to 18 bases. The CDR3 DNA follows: TGTGCTAGTGGCGCGACGGTCCTTGAAGGCAATGAGCAGTTCTTC. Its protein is CASGATVLEGNEQFF.

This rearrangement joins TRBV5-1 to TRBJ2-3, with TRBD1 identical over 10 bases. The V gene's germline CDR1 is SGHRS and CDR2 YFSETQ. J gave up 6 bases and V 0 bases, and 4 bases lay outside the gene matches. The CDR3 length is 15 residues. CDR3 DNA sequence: TGCGCCAGCAGCTTGGCCTGGGGACAGGGGGATACGCAGTATTTT. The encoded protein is CASSLAWGQGDTQYF.

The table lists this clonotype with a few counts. CDR3 amino acids: CASSGLLSNEQFF. CDR3 nucleotide sequence: TGTGCCAGCTCGGGACTATTAAGTAATGAGCAGTTCTTC. V usage is TRBV6-5 and J usage is TRBJ2-1, with 7 bases fitting TRBD2. The CDR3 loop spans 13 amino acids. Germline-derived CDR1 and CDR2 are MNHEY and SVGAGI. With 8 bases clipped from V and 7 bases from J, the junction kept 8 bases outside the gene matches.

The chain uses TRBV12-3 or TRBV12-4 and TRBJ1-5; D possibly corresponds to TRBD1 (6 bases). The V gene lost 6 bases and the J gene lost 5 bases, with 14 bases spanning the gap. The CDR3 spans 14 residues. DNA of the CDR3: TGTGCCAGCAGAGGCCGACAGGCGTATCAGCCCCAGCATTTT. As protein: CASRGRQAYQPQHF.

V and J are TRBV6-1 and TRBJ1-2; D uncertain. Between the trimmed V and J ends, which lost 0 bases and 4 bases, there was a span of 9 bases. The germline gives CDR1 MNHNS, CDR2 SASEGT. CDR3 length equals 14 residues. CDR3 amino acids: CASSEALRSYGYTF. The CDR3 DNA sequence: TGTGCCAGCAGTGAAGCGCTCAGAAGCTATGGCTACACCTTC.

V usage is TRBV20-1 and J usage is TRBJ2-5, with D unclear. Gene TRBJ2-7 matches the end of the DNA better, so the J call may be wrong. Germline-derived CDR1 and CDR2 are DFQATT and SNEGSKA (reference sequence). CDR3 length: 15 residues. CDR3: CSATSTLPLIYEQYF. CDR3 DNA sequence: TGCAGTGCTACCAGTACACTACCCCTTATCTACGAGCAGTACTTC.

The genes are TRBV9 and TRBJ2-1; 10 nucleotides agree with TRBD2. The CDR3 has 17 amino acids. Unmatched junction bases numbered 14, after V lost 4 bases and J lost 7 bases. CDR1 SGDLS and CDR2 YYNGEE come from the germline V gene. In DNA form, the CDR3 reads TGTGCCAGCAGCTTTGGACCTAGCGGGGGATCTACAAATGAGCAGTTCTTC. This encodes CASSFGPSGGSTNEQFF.

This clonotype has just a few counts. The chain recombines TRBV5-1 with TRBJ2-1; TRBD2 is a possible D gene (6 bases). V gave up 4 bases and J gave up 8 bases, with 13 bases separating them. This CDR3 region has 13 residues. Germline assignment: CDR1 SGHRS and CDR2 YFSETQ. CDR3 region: CASSPAGLDEQFF. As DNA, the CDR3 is TGCGCCAGCAGCCCGGCGGGATTGGATGAGCAGTTCTTC.

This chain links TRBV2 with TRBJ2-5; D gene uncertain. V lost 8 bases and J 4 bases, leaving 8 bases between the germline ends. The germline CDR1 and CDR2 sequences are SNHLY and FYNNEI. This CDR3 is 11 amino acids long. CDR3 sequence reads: CASGFGETQYF. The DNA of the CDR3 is TGTGCCAGCGGGTTCGGAGAGACCCAGTACTTC.

CDR3 sequence: CASRLAPGQFTWEQFF. CDR3 DNA sequence: TGTGCAAGTCGCTTAGCCCCGGGACAGTTTACGTGGGAGCAGTTCTTC. The V gene is TRBV12-2, the J gene TRBJ2-1; no check of the table's D call, TRBD1, against the DNA was made. TRBV12-2 is a known pseudogene. The CDR3 extends over 16 amino acids.

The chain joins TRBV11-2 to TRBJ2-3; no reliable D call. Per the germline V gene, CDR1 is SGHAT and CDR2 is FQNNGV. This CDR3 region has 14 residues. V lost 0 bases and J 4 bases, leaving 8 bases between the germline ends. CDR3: CASSLDTLADTQYF. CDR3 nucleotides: TGTGCCAGCAGCTTAGATACGCTGGCAGATACGCAGTATTTT.

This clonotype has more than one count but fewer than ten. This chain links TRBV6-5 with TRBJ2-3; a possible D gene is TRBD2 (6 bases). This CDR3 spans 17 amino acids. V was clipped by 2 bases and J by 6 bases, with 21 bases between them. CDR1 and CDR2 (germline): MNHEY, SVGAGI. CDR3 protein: CASSYNGGPTPEDTQYF. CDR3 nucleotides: TGTGCCAGCAGTTACAACGGGGGTCCGACCCCCGAGGATACGCAGTATTTT.

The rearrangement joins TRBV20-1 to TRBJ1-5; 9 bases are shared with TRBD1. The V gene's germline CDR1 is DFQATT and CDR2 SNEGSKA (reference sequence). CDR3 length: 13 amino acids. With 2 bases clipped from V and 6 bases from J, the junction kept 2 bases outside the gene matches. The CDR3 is CSARRTGAQPQHF. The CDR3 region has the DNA TGCAGTGCTAGAAGGACAGGGGCTCAGCCCCAGCATTTT.

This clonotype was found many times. The CDR3 DNA is TGTGCCAGCAGCTTGGTCGGATACCTGACTAGCGAGCACCAAGAGACCCAGTACTTC. Translating it yields CASSLVGYLTSEHQETQYF. The rearrangement joins TRBV5-5 to TRBJ2-5; TRBD2 matches 8 bases. The CDR3 is made up of 19 amino acids. The V segment lost 0 bases and the J segment 0 bases; nucleotides outside the gene matches: 13. Germline CDR1 and CDR2: SGHKS and YYEKEE (reference sequence).

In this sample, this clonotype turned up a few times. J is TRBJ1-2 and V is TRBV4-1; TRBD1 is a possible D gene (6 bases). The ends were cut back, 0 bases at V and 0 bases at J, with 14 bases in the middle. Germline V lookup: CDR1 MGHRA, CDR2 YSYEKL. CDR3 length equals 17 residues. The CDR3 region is CASSQDPRTASNYGYTF. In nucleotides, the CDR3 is TGCGCCAGCAGCCAAGACCCAAGGACAGCCTCTAACTATGGCTACACCTTC.

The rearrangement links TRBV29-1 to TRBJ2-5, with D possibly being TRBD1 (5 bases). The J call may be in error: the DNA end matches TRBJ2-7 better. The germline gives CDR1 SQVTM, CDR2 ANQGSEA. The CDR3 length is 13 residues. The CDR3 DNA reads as TGCAGCGTTGGCCTGACGCTCCAGGGCGAGCAGTACTTC. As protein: CSVGLTLQGEQYF.